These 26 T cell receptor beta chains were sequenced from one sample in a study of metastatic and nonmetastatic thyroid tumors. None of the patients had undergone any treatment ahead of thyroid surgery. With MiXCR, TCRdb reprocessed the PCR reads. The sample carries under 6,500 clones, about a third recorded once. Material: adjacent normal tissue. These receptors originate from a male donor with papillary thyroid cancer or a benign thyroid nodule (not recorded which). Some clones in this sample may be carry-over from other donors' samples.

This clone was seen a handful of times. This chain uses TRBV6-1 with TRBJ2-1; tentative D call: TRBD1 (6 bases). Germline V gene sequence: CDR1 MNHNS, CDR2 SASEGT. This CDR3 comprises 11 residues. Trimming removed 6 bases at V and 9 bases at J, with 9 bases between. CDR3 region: CASRKGVEQFF. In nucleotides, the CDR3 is TGTGCCAGCAGGAAGGGGGTTGAGCAGTTCTTC.

CDR3 loop: CASSLDRGSEQYF. DNA of the CDR3: TGTGCCAGCAGCTTAGACAGGGGGTCCGAGCAGTACTTC. The chain has TRBV11-2 and TRBJ2-7, with TRBD1 matching over 7 bases. The length of the CDR3 is 13 residues. Germline assignment: CDR1 SGHAT and CDR2 FQNNGV. Unmatched junction bases numbered 2, after V lost 0 bases and J lost 6 bases.

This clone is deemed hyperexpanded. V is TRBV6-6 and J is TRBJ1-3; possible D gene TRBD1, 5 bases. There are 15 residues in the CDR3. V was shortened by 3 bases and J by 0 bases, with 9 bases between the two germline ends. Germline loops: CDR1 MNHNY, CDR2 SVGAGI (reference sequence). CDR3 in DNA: TGTGCCAGCAGTTATATCGGGGGCTCTGGAAACACCATATATTTT. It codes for CASSYIGGSGNTIYF.

The CDR3 here is CASSQEDRSGNTIYF. CDR3 nucleotide sequence: TGTGCCAGCAGCCAAGAGGACCGCTCTGGAAACACCATATATTTT. The V gene is TRBV4-2, the J gene TRBJ1-3; no clear D gene. This CDR3 comprises 15 residues. CDR1 is LGHNA, CDR2 YNFKEQ, per germline. The V end was cut by 0 bases, the J end by 0 bases, with 6 bases between.

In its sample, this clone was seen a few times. The CDR3 loop is CATKPGQGRPQPGWTQYF. CDR3 in DNA: TGTGCCACTAAACCGGGACAGGGACGTCCACAACCGGGTTGGACCCAGTACTTC. The chain is built from TRBV6-5 and TRBJ2-5; 9 bases are a match to TRBD1. In germline, CDR1 is MNHEY, CDR2 SVGAGI. The CDR3 contains 18 residues. V was pared by 10 bases and J by 7 bases, with 25 bases of the junction left unmatched.

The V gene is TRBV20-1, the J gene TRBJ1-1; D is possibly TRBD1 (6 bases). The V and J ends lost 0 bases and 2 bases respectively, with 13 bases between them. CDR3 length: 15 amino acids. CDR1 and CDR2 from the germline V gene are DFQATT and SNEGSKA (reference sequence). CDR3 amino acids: CSARDHIGGNTEAFF. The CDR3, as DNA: TGCAGTGCTAGAGATCACATAGGGGGTAACACTGAAGCTTTCTTT.

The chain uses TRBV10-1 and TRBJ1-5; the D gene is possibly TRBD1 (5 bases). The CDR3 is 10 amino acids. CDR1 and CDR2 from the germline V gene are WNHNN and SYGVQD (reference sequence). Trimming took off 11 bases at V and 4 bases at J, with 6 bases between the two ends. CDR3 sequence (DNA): TGCGCCGGACAAAATCAGCCCCAGCATTTT. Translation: CAGQNQPQHF.

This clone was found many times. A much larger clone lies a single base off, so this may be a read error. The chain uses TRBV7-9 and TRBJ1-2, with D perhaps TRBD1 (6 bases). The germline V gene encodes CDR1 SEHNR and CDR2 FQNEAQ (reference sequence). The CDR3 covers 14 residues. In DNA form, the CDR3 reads TGTGCCAGCAGCTTCGGGGGCAGGAACTATGGCTACGCCTTC. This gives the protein CASSFGGRNYGYAF.

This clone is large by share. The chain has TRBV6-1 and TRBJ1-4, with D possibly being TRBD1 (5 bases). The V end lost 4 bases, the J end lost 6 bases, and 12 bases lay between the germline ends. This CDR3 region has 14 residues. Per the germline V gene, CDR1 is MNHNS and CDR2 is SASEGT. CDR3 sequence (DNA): TGTGCCAGCAGTGTTGCAGGGTTTGATGAAAAACTGTTTTTT. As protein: CASSVAGFDEKLFF.

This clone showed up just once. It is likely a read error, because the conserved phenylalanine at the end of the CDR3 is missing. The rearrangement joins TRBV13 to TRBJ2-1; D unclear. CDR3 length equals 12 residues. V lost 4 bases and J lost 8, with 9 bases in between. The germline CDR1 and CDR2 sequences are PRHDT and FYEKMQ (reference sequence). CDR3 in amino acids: CASSWPGDEQFS. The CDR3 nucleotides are TGTGCCAGCAGCTGGCCTGGGGATGAGCAGTTCTCC.

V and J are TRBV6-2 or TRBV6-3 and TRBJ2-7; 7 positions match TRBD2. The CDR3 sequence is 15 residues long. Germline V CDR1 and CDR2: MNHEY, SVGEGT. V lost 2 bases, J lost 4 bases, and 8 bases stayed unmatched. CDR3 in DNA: TGTGCCAGCAGTTACCTAGCAGGGACTATTTACGAGCAGTACTTC. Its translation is CASSYLAGTIYEQYF.

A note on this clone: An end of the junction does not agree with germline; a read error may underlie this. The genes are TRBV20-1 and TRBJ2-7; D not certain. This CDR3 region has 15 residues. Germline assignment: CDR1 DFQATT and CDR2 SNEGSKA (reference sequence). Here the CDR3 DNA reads TGCAGTGCGCCCCGCGTGGGCAGTATCTCCCACGAGCAGTACTTC. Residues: CSAPRVGSISHEQYF.

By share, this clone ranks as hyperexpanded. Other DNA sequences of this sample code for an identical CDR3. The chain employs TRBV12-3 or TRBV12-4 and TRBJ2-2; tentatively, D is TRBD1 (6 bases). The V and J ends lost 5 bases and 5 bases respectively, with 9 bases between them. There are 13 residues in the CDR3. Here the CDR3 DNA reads TGTGCCAGCAGTGGGACACGAACCGGGGAGCTGTTTTTT. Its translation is CASSGTRTGELFF.

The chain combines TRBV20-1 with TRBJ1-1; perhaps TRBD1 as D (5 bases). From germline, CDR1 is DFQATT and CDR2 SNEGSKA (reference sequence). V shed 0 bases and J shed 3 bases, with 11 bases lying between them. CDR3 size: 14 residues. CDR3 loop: CSARDLRGYTEAFF. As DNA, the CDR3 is TGCAGTGCTAGAGATCTTAGGGGATACACTGAAGCTTTCTTT.

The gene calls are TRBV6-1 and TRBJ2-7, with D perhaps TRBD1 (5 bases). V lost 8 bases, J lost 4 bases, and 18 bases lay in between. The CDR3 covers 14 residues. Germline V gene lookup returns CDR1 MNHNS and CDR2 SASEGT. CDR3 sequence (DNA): TGTGCCAGCTCCCTAGGACAAGTTGGGTACGAGCAGTACTTC. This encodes CASSLGQVGYEQYF.

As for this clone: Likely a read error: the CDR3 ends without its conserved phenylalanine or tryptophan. This chain's CDR3 is CAWSPDSDNEQFL. DNA of the CDR3: TGTGCCTGGAGCCCGGACAGTGACAATGAGCAGTTCCTC. The rearrangement uses TRBV30 and TRBJ2-1, with D possibly matching TRBD1 (6 bases). The CDR3 runs 13 residues. Trimming shortened V by 3 bases and J by 5 bases, and 11 bases separated the two germline ends. In germline, CDR1 is GTSNPN, CDR2 SVGIG (reference sequence).

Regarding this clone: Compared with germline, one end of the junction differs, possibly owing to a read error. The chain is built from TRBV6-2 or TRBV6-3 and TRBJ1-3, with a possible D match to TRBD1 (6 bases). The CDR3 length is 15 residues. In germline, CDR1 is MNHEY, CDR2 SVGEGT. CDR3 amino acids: CARSYIGGSGKTIFF. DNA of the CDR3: TGTGCCAGAAGTTATATCGGGGGCTCTGGAAAGACCATATTTTTT.

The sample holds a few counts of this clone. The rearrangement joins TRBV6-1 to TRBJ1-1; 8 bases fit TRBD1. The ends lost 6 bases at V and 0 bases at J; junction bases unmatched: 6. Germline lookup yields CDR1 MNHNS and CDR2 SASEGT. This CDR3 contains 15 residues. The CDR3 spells CASSYGQGLNTEAFF. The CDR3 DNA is TGTGCCAGCAGCTATGGACAGGGTTTGAACACTGAAGCTTTCTTT.

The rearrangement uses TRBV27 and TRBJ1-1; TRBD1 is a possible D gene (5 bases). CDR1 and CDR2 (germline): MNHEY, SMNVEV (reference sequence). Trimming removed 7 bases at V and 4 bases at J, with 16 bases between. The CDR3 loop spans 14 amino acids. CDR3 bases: TGTGCCAGCATCCCCAGGGCCTATTTCACTGAAGCTTTCTTT. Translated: CASIPRAYFTEAFF.

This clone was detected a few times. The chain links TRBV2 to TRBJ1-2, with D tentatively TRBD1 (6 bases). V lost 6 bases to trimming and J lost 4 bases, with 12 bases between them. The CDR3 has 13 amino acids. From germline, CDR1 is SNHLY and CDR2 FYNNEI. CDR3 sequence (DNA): TGTGCCAGCAGCTCAGGGGCGGCCTATGGCTACACCTTC. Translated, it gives CASSSGAAYGYTF.

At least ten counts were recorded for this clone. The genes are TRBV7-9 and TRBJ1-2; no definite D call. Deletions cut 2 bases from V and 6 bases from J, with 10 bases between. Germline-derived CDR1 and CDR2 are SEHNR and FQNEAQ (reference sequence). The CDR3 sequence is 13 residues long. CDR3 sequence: CASSLITGDGYTF. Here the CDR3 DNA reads TGTGCCAGCAGCTTAATCACCGGGGATGGCTACACCTTC.

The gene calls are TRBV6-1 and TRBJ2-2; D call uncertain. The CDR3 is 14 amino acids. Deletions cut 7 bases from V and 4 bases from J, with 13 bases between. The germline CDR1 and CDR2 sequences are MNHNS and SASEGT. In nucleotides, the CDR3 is TGTGCCAGCAAGGAGTACCCGAGCACCGGGGAGCTGTTTTTT. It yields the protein CASKEYPSTGELFF.

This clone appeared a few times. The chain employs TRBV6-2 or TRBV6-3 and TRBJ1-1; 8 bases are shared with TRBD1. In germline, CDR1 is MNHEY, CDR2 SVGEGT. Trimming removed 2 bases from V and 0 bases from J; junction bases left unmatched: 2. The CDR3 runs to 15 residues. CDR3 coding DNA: TGTGCCAGCAGTTACGGGGGACAGGTGAACACTGAAGCTTTCTTT. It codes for CASSYGGQVNTEAFF.

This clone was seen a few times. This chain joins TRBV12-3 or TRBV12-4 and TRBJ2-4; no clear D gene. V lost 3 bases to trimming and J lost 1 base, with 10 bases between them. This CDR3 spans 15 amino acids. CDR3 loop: CASSFNKFAKNIQYF. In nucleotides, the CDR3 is TGTGCCAGCAGTTTTAACAAATTTGCCAAAAACATTCAGTACTTC.

This chain's CDR3 is CASSGQGGNQPQHF. The DNA for the CDR3 is TGTGCCAGCTCTGGACAGGGCGGCAATCAGCCCCAGCATTTT. V gene TRBV2 combines with J gene TRBJ1-5; 8 bases fit TRBD1. In germline, CDR1 is SNHLY, CDR2 FYNNEI. The CDR3 totals 14 residues. Trimming removed 8 bases from V and 2 bases from J; junction bases left unmatched: 5.

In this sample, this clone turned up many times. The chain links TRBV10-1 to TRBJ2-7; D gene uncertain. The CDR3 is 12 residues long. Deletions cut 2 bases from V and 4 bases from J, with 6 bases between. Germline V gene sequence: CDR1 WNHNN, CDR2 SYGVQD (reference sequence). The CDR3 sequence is CASSETGYEQYF. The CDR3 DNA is TGCGCCAGCAGTGAGACCGGATACGAGCAGTACTTC.